These 4 T cell receptor beta chains were sequenced from one sample in a study of T cell repertoires in cytomegalovirus infection. TCRdb re-called the reads with MiXCR, one entry per CDR3 protein. The sample includes a few hundred thousand distinct CDR3 sequences, around 9.5% of them seen just once. Sequenced material: PBMCs. The receptors come from a human donor in good health (CMV status not recorded). Some clones in this sample may be carry-over from other donors' samples.

This clonotype occurred a few times. J is TRBJ1-5 and V is TRBV12-3 or TRBV12-4; TRBD1 is a possible D gene (6 bases). The CDR3 is made up of 14 amino acids. V gave up 7 bases and J gave up 1 base, with 11 bases separating them. DNA of the CDR3: TGTGCCAGCACCCAGAGGGGGAGCAATCAGCCCCAGCATTTT. Encoded protein: CASTQRGSNQPQHF.

The chain carries TRBV2 and TRBJ2-3; D could derive from TRBD1 or TRBD2 (6 bases each). Germline CDR1 SNHLY, CDR2 FYNNEI. Trimming removed 2 bases from V and 2 bases from J, with 11 bases in between. This CDR3 has 15 amino acids. The CDR3: CASSELGGPTDTQYF. The DNA of the CDR3 is TGTGCCAGCAGTGAACTTGGGGGGCCCACAGATACGCAGTATTTT.

At least ten counts were recorded for this clonotype. The chain links TRBV7-9 to TRBJ2-7; D remains ambiguous. Germline lookup yields CDR1 SEHNR and CDR2 FQNEAQ (reference sequence). V lost 4 bases and J lost 2, with 15 bases in between. This CDR3 comprises 15 residues. In nucleotides, the CDR3 is TGTGCCAGCAGCTCCGGTAGGTCAGAAACCTACGAGCAGTACTTC. Amino acids: CASSSGRSETYEQYF. The whole variable domain, filled in from reference TRBV7-9 and TRBJ2-7, reads DTGVSQNPRHKITKRGQNVTFRCDPISEHNRLYWYRQTLGQGPEFLTYFQNEAQLEKSRLLSDRFSAERPKGSFSTLEIQRTEQGDSAMYLCASSSGRSETYEQYFGPGTRLTVT.

This clonotype occurred many times. The chain recombines TRBV4-3 with TRBJ1-1, with 7 bases lining up with TRBD1. Germline V gene lookup returns CDR1 LGHNA and CDR2 YSLEER. The CDR3 consists of 18 residues. Trimming took 0 bases from V and 4 from J; bases not matched to a gene: 14. CDR3 in amino acids: CASSQDFGKWTGGTEAFF. In DNA form, the CDR3 reads TGCGCCAGCAGCCAAGATTTTGGGAAATGGACAGGAGGCACTGAAGCTTTCTTT.